This T cell receptor (beta chain) was captured by sequencing in a study of T cell changes during pregnancy in multiple sclerosis. Profiled with immunoSEQ multiplex PCR; TCRdb holds only in-frame clones, not every one. The sample has some 22,000 clones, roughly nine tenths seen once. The CDR3 has 16 amino acids. Trimming stripped 1 base from V and 5 bases from J, with 15 bases between. Germline lookup yields CDR1 SGHAT and CDR2 FQNNGV. V usage is TRBV11-2 and J usage is TRBJ2-1; tentatively, D is TRBD2 (6 bases). The specimen comprised CD8+ T cells from peripheral blood mononuclear cells, sampled after pregnancy. The TCR originated in a female donor with multiple sclerosis, enrolled in a pregnancy study. CDR3 DNA: TGTGCCAGCAGCTTAGTATTCGGGACTTGGAACAATGAGCAGTTCTTC. Translation: CASSLVFGTWNNEQFF.